Following are 8 T cell receptor beta chains from one sample sequenced in a study of human T cells and chemical hapten exposure. TCRdb ran MiXCR on the RACE reads and lists one entry per CDR3 protein. The sample yields about 90,000 distinct CDR3 sequences, 11% seen once. The time point denotes: patch test 3, about 24 weeks after DPC sensitization. This sample's treatment: therapeutic diphenylcyclopropenone sensitization with weekly scalp DPC. The sample consisted of whole blood, taken in connection with sensitization to the hapten diphenylcyclopropenone (DPC). Receptor source: a woman in her 30s with alopecia areata. Some clones in this sample may be carry-over from other donors' samples.

Many counts were recorded for this clonotype. This chain connects TRBV6-4 to TRBJ2-3, with D possibly TRBD2 on 5 matching bases. Trimming took 0 bases from V and 0 from J, leaving 7 bases between them. The CDR3 extends over 15 amino acids. Germline values: CDR1 MRHNA, CDR2 SNTAGT. CDR3 sequence (DNA): TGTGCCAGCAGTGACTCAGCGGAAAGCACAGATACGCAGTATTTT. Residues: CASSDSAESTDTQYF.

This clonotype was detected many times. The chain has TRBV14 and TRBJ2-1; TRBD1 aligns across 9 bases. V lost 4 bases to trimming and J lost 7 bases; unmatched junction nucleotides: 8. The CDR3 contains 15 residues. Germline V gene data show CDR1 as SGHDN and CDR2 as FVKESK. The CDR3 protein is CASSPTGGAGNEQFF. CDR3 DNA sequence: TGTGCCAGCAGCCCTACAGGGGGCGCAGGAAATGAGCAGTTCTTC.

At least ten counts were recorded for this clonotype. The chain uses TRBV12-3 or TRBV12-4 and TRBJ2-7; a possible D gene is TRBD2 (5 bases). V was cut by 3 bases and J by 4 bases, with 10 bases left in between. CDR3 length: 13 residues. CDR3 bases: TGTGCCAGCAGTTTGTCGCGGAGGTACGAGCAGTACGTC. It yields the protein CASSLSRRYEQYV.

This clonotype was seen ten or more times. The chain combines TRBV28 with TRBJ1-6; 8 bases are shared with TRBD1. The CDR3 is made up of 15 amino acids. Germline CDR1 MDHEN, CDR2 SYDVKM. Losses at the gene ends were 2 bases for V and 8 bases for J; bases not matched to a gene: 5. The CDR3 DNA follows: TGTGCCAGCAGTTTAGGCAGGGGGCGTTATTCACCCCTCCACTTT. This encodes CASSLGRGRYSPLHF.

This clonotype was seen ten or more times. The V call is TRBV7-6, the J call TRBJ2-1, with D perhaps matching TRBD2 (5 bases). Germline loops: CDR1 SGHVS, CDR2 FNYEAQ. This CDR3 spans 16 amino acids. V was clipped by 5 bases and J by 4 bases, with 18 bases between them. CDR3 in amino acids: CASSPGGRRDYNEQFF. CDR3 nucleotides: TGTGCCAGCAGCCCTGGCGGGCGACGAGATTACAATGAGCAGTTCTTC.

This clonotype occurred a few times. V usage is TRBV5-1 and J usage is TRBJ2-5; 7 positions match TRBD2. V shed 4 bases, J shed 1 base, and the junction held 7 bases outside the gene matches. The CDR3 has 15 amino acids. In germline, CDR1 is SGHRS, CDR2 YFSETQ. CDR3 in amino acids: CASSRGSSGQETQYF. CDR3 coding DNA: TGCGCCAGCAGCCGGGGATCTAGCGGCCAAGAGACCCAGTACTTC.

The rearrangement joins TRBV2 to TRBJ1-1; the D gene is possibly TRBD1 (5 bases). Germline CDR1 reads SNHLY; CDR2 reads FYNNEI. The CDR3 covers 13 residues. V lost 6 bases and J 10 bases, leaving 18 bases between the germline ends. The CDR3 nucleotides are TGTGCCAGCAGGGGGGACGGCCAAGGTGGAGCTTTCTTT. Protein sequence: CASRGDGQGGAFF.

This clonotype was recorded many times. The genes are TRBV30 and TRBJ2-3; possible D gene TRBD2, 7 bases. Trimming shortened V by 2 bases and J by 1 base, and 10 bases separated the two germline ends. Germline values: CDR1 GTSNPN, CDR2 SVGIG (reference sequence). The CDR3 is 14 amino acids. The CDR3 protein is CAWSRGGRTDTQYF. In DNA, the CDR3 is TGTGCCTGGAGTAGGGGGGGCCGCACAGATACGCAGTATTTT.